Shown below are 19 T cell receptor beta chains from a single sample sequenced in a study of T-cell reconstitution after alpha-beta-depleted transplantation in children. Preparation of the TCRbeta library involved a method that used unique molecular identifiers. MiXCR was run by TCRdb on the PCR reads, yielding one entry per CDR3 protein. The sample contains about 610,000 distinct CDR3 sequences, about 10% of which appear only once. The sequencing used PBMCs from the stem cell graft donor, collected from the stem cell graft. Receptors originate from a human donor who donated a stem cell graft to a child with acute myeloid leukemia.

The chain uses TRBV7-2 and TRBJ2-2; D ambiguous. The V and J ends lost 2 bases and 7 bases respectively, with 8 bases between them. CDR3 length: 13 amino acids. CDR1 is SGHTA, CDR2 FQGNSA, per germline. CDR3 sequence: CASSLSPFGELFF. CDR3 sequence (DNA): TGTGCCAGCAGCTTATCCCCTTTCGGGGAGCTGTTTTTT.

This clonotype was seen only a few times. The V and J genes are TRBV21-1 and TRBJ2-7; the D call of TRBD2 is as the table states it, not checked on the DNA. TRBV21-1 corresponds to a pseudogene. The CDR3 has 16 amino acids. The CDR3 region is CASSKKRSGGTYEQYF. DNA for the CDR3: TGTGCCAGCAGCAAAAAAAGGAGCGGTGGAACCTACGAGCAGTACTTC.

This clonotype was recorded many times. This chain joins TRBV4-3 and TRBJ2-3, with D possibly being TRBD2 (5 bases). Trimming took off 0 bases at V and 2 bases at J, with 12 bases between the two ends. CDR1 and CDR2 from the germline V gene are LGHNA and YSLEER. The CDR3 runs 16 residues. The CDR3 is CASSQDEGGDTDTQYF. In DNA form, the CDR3 reads TGCGCCAGCAGCCAAGATGAGGGTGGGGACACAGATACGCAGTATTTT.

A few counts support this clonotype. CDR3 sequence reads: CASSTTGGASLGQPQHF. The CDR3 DNA reads TGTGCCAGCAGCACGACAGGGGGCGCGTCGTTGGGTCAGCCCCAGCATTTT. The rearrangement uses TRBV6-5 and TRBJ1-5, with 10 bases identical to TRBD1. CDR3 length: 17 amino acids. V was clipped by 6 bases and J by 6 bases; unmatched bases: 14. The V gene's germline CDR1 is MNHEY and CDR2 SVGAGI.

The chain employs TRBV5-1 and TRBJ2-3; D is undetermined. Germline V gives CDR1 SGHRS, CDR2 YFSETQ. Trimming took off 2 bases at V and 14 bases at J, with 12 bases between the two ends. CDR3 size: 11 residues. This CDR3 reads CASSFSEVWYF. The CDR3 nucleotides are TGCGCCAGCAGCTTCTCCGAGGTGTGGTATTTT.

The chain joins TRBV4-3 to TRBJ2-1; D uncertain. CDR3 length: 15 amino acids. The germline CDR1 and CDR2 sequences are LGHNA and YSLEER. Trimming pared 1 base from V and 4 bases from J, leaving 11 bases between. In DNA, the CDR3 is TGCGCCAGCAGCCAAGCCCTTTCCGGTTACAATGAGCAGTTCTTC. Translation: CASSQALSGYNEQFF.

This clonotype came up many times. V is TRBV29-1 and J is TRBJ1-6, with a tentative D call TRBD1 (6 bases). CDR3 size: 13 residues. Germline V gene data show CDR1 as SQVTM and CDR2 as ANQGSEA. The germline V and J ends were trimmed by 4 bases and 6 bases, with 10 bases remaining between them. In DNA form, the CDR3 reads TGCAGCGTTGTGGACAGCGGTAATTCACCCCTCCACTTT. Its protein product is CSVVDSGNSPLHF.

The chain is built from TRBV5-1 and TRBJ2-7, with 8 positions matching TRBD1. The CDR3 has 13 residues. The junction had 6 bases not matched to a gene; V was cut back by 6 bases and J by 4 bases. CDR1 is SGHRS, CDR2 YFSETQ, per germline. The CDR3, as DNA: TGCGCCAGCAACGGACAGGGATATTACGAGCAGTACTTC. Translation: CASNGQGYYEQYF.

This clonotype was seen repeatedly, ten times or more. The rearrangement uses TRBV20-1 and TRBJ2-2; the D gene could be TRBD1 or TRBD2 (5 bases each). In germline, CDR1 is DFQATT, CDR2 SNEGSKA (reference sequence). Trimming left V 5 bases short and J 2 bases short, with 12 bases between. This CDR3 contains 14 residues. The chain's CDR3 is CSAGGSVNTGELFF. CDR3 coding DNA: TGCAGTGCTGGGGGTAGCGTCAACACCGGGGAGCTGTTTTTT.

The rearrangement links TRBV20-1 to TRBJ2-6; either TRBD1 or TRBD2 may fit D (5 bases each). In germline, CDR1 is DFQATT, CDR2 SNEGSKA (reference sequence). The V end lost 1 base, the J end lost 0 bases, and 13 bases lay between the germline ends. CDR3 size: 17 residues. CDR3: CSARVAGSSSGANVLTF. CDR3 bases: TGCAGTGCTAGAGTCGCAGGGAGTAGCTCTGGGGCCAACGTCCTGACTTTC.

This clonotype showed up many times. CDR3 nucleotide sequence: TGCAGCGTTGTGGCCTGGACCGTTGAGCAGTTCTTC. It is translated as CSVVAWTVEQFF. The chain combines TRBV29-1 with TRBJ2-1; D remains unclear. Deletions cut 4 bases from V and 9 bases from J, with 13 bases between. The CDR3 contains 12 residues. Germline V gives CDR1 SQVTM, CDR2 ANQGSEA.

This clonotype was picked up a small number of times. J is TRBJ2-7 and V is TRBV2; possible D gene TRBD1, 5 bases. The ends were cut back, 7 bases at V and 0 bases at J, with 13 bases in the middle. The CDR3 covers 14 residues. CDR1 SNHLY and CDR2 FYNNEI come from the germline V gene. The CDR3 is CASKRQQSSYEQYF. The CDR3 DNA reads as TGTGCCAGCAAGCGACAGCAAAGCTCCTACGAGCAGTACTTC.

In this sample, this clonotype turned up a few times. The rearrangement links TRBV27 to TRBJ2-3; 12 bases agree with TRBD2. This CDR3 region has 16 residues. The germline V gene encodes CDR1 MNHEY and CDR2 SMNVEV (reference sequence). V shed 5 bases, J shed 5 bases, and the junction held 8 bases outside the gene matches. The CDR3 nucleotides are TGTGCCAGCAGTCGAACGACTAGCGGGGGACTAGATACGCAGTATTTT. The encoded protein is CASSRTTSGGLDTQYF.

The chain has TRBV7-1 and TRBJ1-2; 7 bases map to TRBD1. TRBV7-1 is placed among ORFs of uncertain function. This CDR3 is 14 amino acids long. V shed 3 bases, J shed 4 bases, and the junction held 5 bases outside the gene matches. The CDR3 spells CASSSQGQSYGYTF. In DNA, the CDR3 is TGTGCCAGCAGCTCGCAGGGACAGTCCTATGGCTACACCTTC.

The chain combines TRBV28 with TRBJ2-1; TRBD2 matches at 14 bases. Per the germline V gene, CDR1 is MDHEN and CDR2 is SYDVKM. The CDR3 runs to 17 residues. Trimming removed 5 bases from V and 7 bases from J; junction bases left unmatched: 10. The CDR3 sequence: CASSPRLAGGPRNEQFF. DNA of the CDR3: TGTGCCAGCAGTCCTAGACTAGCGGGAGGGCCGAGGAATGAGCAGTTCTTC.

Details on this clonotype: A much larger clone lies one base from this, so it may be a read error. The gene calls are TRBV20-1 and TRBJ1-3, with a possible D match to TRBD1 (5 bases). The CDR3 loop spans 16 amino acids. CDR1 and CDR2 (germline): DFQATT, SNEGSKA (reference sequence). CDR3 sequence reads: CSATPLTAFSGNTMYF. In DNA form, the CDR3 reads TGCAGTGCTACCCCTTTGACAGCATTCTCTGGAAACACCATGTATTTT.

The chain couples TRBV5-1 to TRBJ2-1, with D perhaps being TRBD1 or TRBD2 (5 bases each). This CDR3 contains 17 residues. Germline loops: CDR1 SGHRS, CDR2 YFSETQ. The V and J ends lost 0 bases and 4 bases respectively, with 17 bases between them. This chain's CDR3 is CASSLAGQSPFYNEQFF. CDR3 bases: TGCGCCAGCAGCTTGGCGGGGCAGTCTCCTTTTTACAATGAGCAGTTCTTC.

This clonotype was observed a few times. V is TRBV3-1 and J is TRBJ2-1; D remains unclear. V lost 1 base and J 4 bases, leaving 11 bases between the germline ends. The germline CDR1 and CDR2 sequences are LGHDT and YNNKEL (reference sequence). The CDR3 runs 15 residues. This chain's CDR3 is CASSQGPTGYNEQFF. The CDR3 coding sequence is TGTGCCAGCAGCCAAGGGCCGACTGGATACAATGAGCAGTTCTTC.

This chain connects TRBV14 to TRBJ1-2; TRBD1 aligns across 8 bases. The CDR3 contains 13 residues. V lost 3 bases and J lost 4; bases outside the gene matches: 1. Germline lookup yields CDR1 SGHDN and CDR2 FVKESK. CDR3 amino acids: CASSQGQVYGYTF. CDR3 sequence (DNA): TGTGCCAGCAGCCAGGGACAGGTCTATGGCTACACCTTC.